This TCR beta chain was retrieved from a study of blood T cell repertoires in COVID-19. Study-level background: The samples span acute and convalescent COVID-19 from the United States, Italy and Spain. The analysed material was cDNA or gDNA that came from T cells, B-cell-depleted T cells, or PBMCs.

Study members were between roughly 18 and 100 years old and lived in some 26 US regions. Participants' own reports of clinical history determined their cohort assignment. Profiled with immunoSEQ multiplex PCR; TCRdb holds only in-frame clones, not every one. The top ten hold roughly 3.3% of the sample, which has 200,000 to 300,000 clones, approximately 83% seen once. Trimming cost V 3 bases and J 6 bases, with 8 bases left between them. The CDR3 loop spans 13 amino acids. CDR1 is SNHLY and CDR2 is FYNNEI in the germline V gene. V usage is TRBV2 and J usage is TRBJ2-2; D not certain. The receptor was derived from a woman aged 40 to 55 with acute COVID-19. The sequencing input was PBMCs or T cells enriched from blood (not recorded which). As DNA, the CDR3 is TGTGCCAGCAGTGATTTCGGTTCCGGGGAGCTGTTTTTT. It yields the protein CASSDFGSGELFF.